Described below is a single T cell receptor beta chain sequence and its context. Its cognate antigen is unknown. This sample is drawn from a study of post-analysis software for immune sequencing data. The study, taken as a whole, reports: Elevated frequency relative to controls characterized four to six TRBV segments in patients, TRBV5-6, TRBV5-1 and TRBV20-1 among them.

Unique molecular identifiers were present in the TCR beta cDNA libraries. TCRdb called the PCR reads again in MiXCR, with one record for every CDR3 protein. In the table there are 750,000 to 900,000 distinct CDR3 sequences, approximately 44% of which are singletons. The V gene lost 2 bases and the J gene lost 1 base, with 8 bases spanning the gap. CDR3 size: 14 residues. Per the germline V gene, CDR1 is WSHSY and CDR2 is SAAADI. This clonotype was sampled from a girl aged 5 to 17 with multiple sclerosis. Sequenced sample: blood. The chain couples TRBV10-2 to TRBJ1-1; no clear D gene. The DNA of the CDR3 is TGCGCCAGCAGTGAGAACTACTGGAACACTGAAGCTTTCTTT. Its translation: CASSENYWNTEAFF.